These 4 T cell receptor beta chains came from one sample sequenced in a study of response to subunit inactivated influenza vaccine. TCRdb used MiXCR to reprocess the RT-PCR reads, holding one entry per CDR3 protein. This sample yields 750,000 to 850,000 distinct CDR3 sequences, of which under 20% are seen a single time; about a tenth belongs to the top ten. The sequencing used PBMCs from blood, collected 5 days after vaccination. These receptors were taken from a man between 50 and 59 years old who received an inactivated influenza vaccine.

This clonotype has only a few counts. The chain is built from TRBV20-1 and TRBJ2-4, with D perhaps matching TRBD2 (6 bases). Per germline, CDR1 DFQATT and CDR2 SNEGSKA (reference sequence). Deletions cut 0 bases from V and 2 bases from J, with 17 bases between. CDR3 length equals 17 residues. In DNA form, the CDR3 reads TGCAGTGCTAGAGATACCGGCGGGATGTGGTCCAAAAACATTCAGTACTTC. Residues: CSARDTGGMWSKNIQYF.

This clonotype has a handful of counts. V gene TRBV7-2 combines with J gene TRBJ2-2, with TRBD1 matching over 7 bases. V gave up 7 bases and J gave up 1 base; unmatched junction bases: 9. The CDR3 has 16 amino acids. CDR1 is SGHTA and CDR2 is FQGNSA in the germline V gene. CDR3 residues: CASNSRRDRNTGELFF. The CDR3 region has the DNA TGTGCCAGCAACTCTCGACGGGACAGGAACACCGGGGAGCTGTTTTTT. Based on the CDR3 plus reference TRBV7-2 and TRBJ2-2, the full variable domain is GAGVSQSPSNKVTEKGKDVELRCDPISGHTALYWYRQSLGQGLEFLIYFQGNSAPDKSGLPSDRFSAERTGGSVSTLTIQRTQQEDSAVYLCASNSRRDRNTGELFFGEGSRLTVL.

This clonotype was counted only a few times. The V and J genes are TRBV6-5 and TRBJ2-1; tentatively, D is TRBD2 (7 bases). V was trimmed by 2 bases and J by 8 bases, leaving 28 bases between them. Germline lookup yields CDR1 MNHEY and CDR2 SVGAGI. This CDR3 is 19 amino acids long. This CDR3 is CASSYRRVGTGGPLDEQFF. CDR3 coding DNA: TGTGCCAGCAGTTACCGAAGGGTGGGGACCGGGGGGCCTCTGGATGAGCAGTTCTTC.

The chain recombines TRBV12-3 or TRBV12-4 with TRBJ2-2; 8 positions agree with TRBD2. The V gene end was trimmed by 7 bases and the J gene end by 6 bases; junction bases not matched to a gene: 4. The CDR3 spans 13 residues. CDR3 nucleotide sequence: TGTGCCAGCAACCAGCGGGAGTCCGGGGAGCTGTTTTTT. Residues: CASNQRESGELFF.